Listed below are T cell receptor beta chains from one sample, sequenced in a study of blood T cells in healthy people across ages. MiXCR, applied by TCRdb to the 5' RACE reads, yields one record per CDR3 protein. The sample has some 710,000 distinct CDR3 sequences, about a fifth seen once. The specimen sequenced was blood. The receptor set was obtained from a man aged 70-80 years in good health. The CDR3 runs from the conserved cysteine through the conserved F or W. The D gene is left open where the match is weak. Clone size is stated in some rows and not others, as once, few, many or a class when expanded.

d_call	v_call	clone_size	j_call	cdr3_aa	cdr3_nt
TRBD1	TRBV5-1	NA	TRBJ2-7	CASSLEPGQGPYEQYF	TGCGCCAGCAGCTTGGAACCGGGACAGGGACCTTACGAGCAGTACTTC
NA	TRBV29-1	few	TRBJ2-3	CSVEDRVGADTQYF	TGCAGCGTTGAAGACCGGGTTGGGGCGGATACGCAGTATTTT
NA	TRBV30	NA	TRBJ1-2	CAWSPPGWARNYGYTF	TGTGCCTGGAGTCCTCCCGGGTGGGCAAGGAACTATGGCTACACCTTC
NA	TRBV12-3/TRBV12-4	few	TRBJ1-6	CASSLVGGEGFSPLHF	TGTGCCAGCAGTTTGGTTGGTGGGGAGGGTTTTTCACCCCTCCACTTT
NA	TRBV12-3/TRBV12-4	few	TRBJ1-3	CASSFGRASGNTIYF	TGTGCCAGCAGTTTCGGCAGGGCATCTGGAAACACCATATATTTT
NA	TRBV7-2	NA	TRBJ2-4	CASSAIAKNIQYF	TGTGCCAGCAGCGCCATAGCCAAAAACATTCAGTACTTC
NA	TRBV18	NA	TRBJ2-5	CASSPIRGQETQYF	TGTGCCAGCTCACCAATTCGGGGACAAGAGACCCAGTACTTC
TRBD1	TRBV20-1	few	TRBJ1-2	CSAMTGRYGYTF	TGCAGTGCCATGACAGGGAGGTATGGCTACACCTTC
NA	TRBV29-1	few	TRBJ1-2	CSAPDSYGHTF	TGCAGCGCTCCAGACAGCTATGGCCACACCTTC
NA	TRBV27	NA	TRBJ1-1	CASSFEGTNTEAFF	TGTGCCAGCAGTTTTGAGGGAACGAACACTGAAGCTTTCTTT
TRBD1	TRBV6-5	NA	TRBJ2-7	CATYLDRGYEQYF	TGTGCCACGTATCTTGACAGGGGGTACGAGCAGTACTTC
TRBD1	TRBV29-1	many	TRBJ2-7	CSVLKLDRAVYEQYF	TGCAGCGTTCTGAAGCTGGACAGGGCGGTCTACGAGCAGTACTTC
NA	TRBV6-1	NA	TRBJ2-3	CASSDIIWTGRDTDTQYF	TGTGCCAGCAGTGATATTATTTGGACGGGACGAGACACAGATACGCAGTATTTT
NA	TRBV20-1	few	TRBJ2-5	CSAYGSHETQYF	TGCAGTGCTTATGGATCCCACGAGACCCAGTACTTC
NA	TRBV7-2	NA	TRBJ2-1	CASSLNGQTEQFF	TGTGCCAGCAGCTTAAACGGACAGACAGAGCAGTTCTTC
NA	TRBV29-1	NA	TRBJ2-3	CSVDPAAQDTQYF	TGCAGCGTTGATCCGGCAGCCCAAGATACGCAGTATTTT
NA	TRBV7-9	few	TRBJ2-3	CASSALGGLTDTQYF	TGTGCCAGCAGCGCCCTCGGGGGGCTGACAGATACGCAGTATTTT